This T cell receptor beta chain originates from a study of vaccination effects on CD4 cells after COVID-19. At the level of the study: Supplemented with roughly 10 IU/ml IL-2 and roughly 10 ug/ml peptides, two million PBMC per well were kept in culture.

Sequencing was performed with immunoSEQ multiplex PCR; in TCRdb, only in-frame clones are kept and a portion is missing. The sample has tens of thousands of clones, more than 65% seen once; the top ten hold nearly 5.5%. Subsequent to 10 days of culture, CD4+ T cells were isolated. The study's findings and limits: By a late point after vaccination, infection- and vaccine-induced clones had shrunk markedly through clonal contraction. Convalescent patients were scarce, and early post-infection timepoints were absent.

The table lists this clone with a few counts. As yet, its antigen is unknown. The sample here was CD4+ T cells from PBMCs cultured without peptide, taken before COVID-19 vaccination. This TCR was recovered from a human donor who received a COVID-19 vaccine.

CDR3 DNA: TGTGCCAGAAGCTTGGTCCCCAATGAAAAACTGTTTTTT. The encoded protein is CARSLVPNEKLFF. The chain is built from TRBV5-3 and TRBJ1-4; D call uncertain. TRBV5-3 is given ORF status, its function remaining uncertain. This CDR3 spans 13 amino acids. The ends were cut back, 0 bases at V and 5 bases at J, with 5 bases in the middle.